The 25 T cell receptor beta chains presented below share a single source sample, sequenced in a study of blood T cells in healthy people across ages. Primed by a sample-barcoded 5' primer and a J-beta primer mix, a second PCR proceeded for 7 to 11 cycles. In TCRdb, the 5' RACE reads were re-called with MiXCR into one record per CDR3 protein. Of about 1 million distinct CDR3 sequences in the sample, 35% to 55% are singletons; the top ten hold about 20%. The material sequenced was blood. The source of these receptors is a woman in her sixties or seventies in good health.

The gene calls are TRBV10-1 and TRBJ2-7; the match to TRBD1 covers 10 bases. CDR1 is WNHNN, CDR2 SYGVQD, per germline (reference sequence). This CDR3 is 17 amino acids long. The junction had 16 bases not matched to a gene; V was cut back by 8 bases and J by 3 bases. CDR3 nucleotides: TGCGCCAGCTCCCCCTCCGGACAGGGGGACCTCTTCTACGAGCAGTACTTC. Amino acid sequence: CASSPSGQGDLFYEQYF.

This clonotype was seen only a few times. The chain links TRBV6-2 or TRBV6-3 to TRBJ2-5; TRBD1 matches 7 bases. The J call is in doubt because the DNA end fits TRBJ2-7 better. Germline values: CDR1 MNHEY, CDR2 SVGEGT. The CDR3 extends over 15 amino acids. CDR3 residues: CASSDPGTVFYEQYF. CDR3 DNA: TGTGCCAGCAGTGACCCCGGGACAGTGTTCTACGAGCAGTACTTC.

CDR3 loop: CSVVVGADQPQHF. CDR3 nucleotide sequence: TGCAGCGTTGTAGTGGGGGCCGATCAGCCCCAGCATTTT. The gene calls are TRBV29-1 and TRBJ1-5; a weak D match, TRBD1 (6 bases). Germline V gene sequence: CDR1 SQVTM, CDR2 ANQGSEA. The CDR3 covers 13 residues. V gave up 4 bases and J gave up 5 bases, with 12 bases separating them.

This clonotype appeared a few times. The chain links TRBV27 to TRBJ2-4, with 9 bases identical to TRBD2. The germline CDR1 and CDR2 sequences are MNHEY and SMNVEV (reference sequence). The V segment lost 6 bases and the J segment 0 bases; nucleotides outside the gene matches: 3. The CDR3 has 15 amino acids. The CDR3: CASSPLAGAKNIQYF. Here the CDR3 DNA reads TGTGCCAGCAGCCCACTAGCGGGAGCCAAAAACATTCAGTACTTC.

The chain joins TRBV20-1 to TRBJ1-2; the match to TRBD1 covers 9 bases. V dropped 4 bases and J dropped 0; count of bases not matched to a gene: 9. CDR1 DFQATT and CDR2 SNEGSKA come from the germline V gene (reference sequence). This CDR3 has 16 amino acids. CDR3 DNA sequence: TGCAGTGCTACGTCCGGGACAGGGAGACCTAACTATGGCTACACCTTC. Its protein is CSATSGTGRPNYGYTF.

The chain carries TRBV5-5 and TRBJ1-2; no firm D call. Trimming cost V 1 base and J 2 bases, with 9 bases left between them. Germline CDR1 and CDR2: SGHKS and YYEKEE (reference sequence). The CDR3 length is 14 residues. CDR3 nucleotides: TGTGCCAGCAGCTTGTGGCAGACGAACTATGGCTACACCTTC. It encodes CASSLWQTNYGYTF.

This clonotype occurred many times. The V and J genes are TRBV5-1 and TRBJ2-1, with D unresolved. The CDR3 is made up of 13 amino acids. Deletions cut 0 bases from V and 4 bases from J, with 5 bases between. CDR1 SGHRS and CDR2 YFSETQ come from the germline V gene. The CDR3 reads CASSLDGYNEQFF. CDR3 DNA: TGCGCCAGCAGCTTGGACGGGTACAATGAGCAGTTCTTC.

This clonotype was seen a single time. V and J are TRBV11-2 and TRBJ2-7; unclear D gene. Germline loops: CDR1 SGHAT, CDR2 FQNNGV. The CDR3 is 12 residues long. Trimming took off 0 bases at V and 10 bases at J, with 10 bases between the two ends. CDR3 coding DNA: TGTGCCAGCAGCTTAGATCGCGTGCCCCAGTACTTC. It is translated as CASSLDRVPQYF.

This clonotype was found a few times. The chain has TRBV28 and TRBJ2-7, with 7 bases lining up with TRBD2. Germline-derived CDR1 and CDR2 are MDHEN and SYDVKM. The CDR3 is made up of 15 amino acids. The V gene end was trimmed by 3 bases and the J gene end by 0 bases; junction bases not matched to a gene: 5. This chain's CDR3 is CASSLGGRSSYEQYF. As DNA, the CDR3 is TGTGCCAGCAGTTTGGGAGGGAGGTCCTCCTACGAGCAGTACTTC.

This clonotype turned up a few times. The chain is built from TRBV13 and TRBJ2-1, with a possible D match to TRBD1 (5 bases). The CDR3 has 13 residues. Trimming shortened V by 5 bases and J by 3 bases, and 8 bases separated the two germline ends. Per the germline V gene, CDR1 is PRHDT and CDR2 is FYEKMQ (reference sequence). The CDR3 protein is CASSRTFYNEQFF. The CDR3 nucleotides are TGTGCCAGCAGCAGGACATTCTACAATGAGCAGTTCTTC.

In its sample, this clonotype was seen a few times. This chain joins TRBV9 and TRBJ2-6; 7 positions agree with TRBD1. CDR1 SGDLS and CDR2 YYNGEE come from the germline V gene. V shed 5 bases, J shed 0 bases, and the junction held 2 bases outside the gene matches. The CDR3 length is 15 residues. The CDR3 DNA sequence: TGTGCCAGCAGGCCAGGGGGCTCTGGGGCCAACGTCCTGACTTTC. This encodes CASRPGGSGANVLTF.

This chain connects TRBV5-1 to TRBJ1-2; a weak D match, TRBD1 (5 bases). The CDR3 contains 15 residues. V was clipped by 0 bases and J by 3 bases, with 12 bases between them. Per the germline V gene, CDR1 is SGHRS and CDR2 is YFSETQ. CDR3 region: CASSLVRGSDYGYTF. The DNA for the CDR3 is TGCGCCAGCAGCTTGGTGAGGGGCTCGGACTATGGCTACACCTTC.

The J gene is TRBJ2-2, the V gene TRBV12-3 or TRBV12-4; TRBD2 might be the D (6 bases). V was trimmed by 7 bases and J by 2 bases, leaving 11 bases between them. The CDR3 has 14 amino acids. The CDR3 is CASIRSGNTGELFF. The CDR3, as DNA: TGTGCCAGCATTCGTAGCGGAAACACCGGGGAGCTGTTTTTT.

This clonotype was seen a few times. CDR3 residues: CASSVVTAGGYNEQFF. The CDR3 region has the DNA TGTGCCAGCAGCGTAGTAACAGCGGGAGGCTACAATGAGCAGTTCTTC. The gene calls are TRBV9 and TRBJ2-1; 9 bases agree with TRBD2. V lost 0 bases, J lost 3 bases, and 4 bases stayed unmatched. The CDR3 runs to 16 residues. Germline V CDR1 and CDR2: SGDLS, YYNGEE. The whole variable domain, remainder taken from reference TRBV9 and TRBJ2-1, is DSGVTQTPKHLITATGQRVTLRCSPRSGDLSVYWYQQSLDQGLQFLIQYYNGEERAKGNILERFSAQQFPDLHSELNLSSLELGDSALYFCASSVVTAGGYNEQFFGPGTRLTVL.

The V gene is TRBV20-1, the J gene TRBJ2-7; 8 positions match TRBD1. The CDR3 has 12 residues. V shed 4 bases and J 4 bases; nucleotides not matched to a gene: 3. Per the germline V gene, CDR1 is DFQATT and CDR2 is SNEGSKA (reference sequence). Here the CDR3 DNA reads TGCAGTGCTATCCGGGACAGGTACGAGCAGTACTTC. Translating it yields CSAIRDRYEQYF.

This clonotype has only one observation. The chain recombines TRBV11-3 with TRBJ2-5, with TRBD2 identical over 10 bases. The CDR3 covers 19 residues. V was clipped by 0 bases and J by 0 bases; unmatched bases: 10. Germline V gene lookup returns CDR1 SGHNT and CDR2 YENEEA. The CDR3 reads CASSLDGGLAGDYQETQYF. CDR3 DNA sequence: TGTGCCAGCAGCTTAGATGGGGGTCTAGCGGGGGATTACCAAGAGACCCAGTACTTC. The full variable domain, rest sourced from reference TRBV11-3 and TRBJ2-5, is EAGVVQSPRYKIIEKKQPVAFWCNPISGHNTLYWYLQNLGQGPELLIRYENEEAVDDSQLPKDRFSAERLKGVDSTLKIQPAELGDSAVYLCASSLDGGLAGDYQETQYFGPGTRLLVL.

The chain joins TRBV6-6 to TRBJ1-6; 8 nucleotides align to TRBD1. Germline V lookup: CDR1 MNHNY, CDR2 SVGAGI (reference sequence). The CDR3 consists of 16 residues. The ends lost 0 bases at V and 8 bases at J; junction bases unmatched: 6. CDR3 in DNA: TGTGCCAGCAGTTACTCTCCAGGGGGCGTATATTCACCCCTCCACTTT. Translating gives CASSYSPGGVYSPLHF.

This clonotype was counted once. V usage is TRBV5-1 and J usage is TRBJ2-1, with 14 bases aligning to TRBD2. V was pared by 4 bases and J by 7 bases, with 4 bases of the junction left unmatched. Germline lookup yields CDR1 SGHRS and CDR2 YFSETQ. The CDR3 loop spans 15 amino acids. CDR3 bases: TGCGCCAGCAGCCCGGGACTAGCGGGAGAGAATGAGCAGTTCTTC. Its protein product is CASSPGLAGENEQFF.

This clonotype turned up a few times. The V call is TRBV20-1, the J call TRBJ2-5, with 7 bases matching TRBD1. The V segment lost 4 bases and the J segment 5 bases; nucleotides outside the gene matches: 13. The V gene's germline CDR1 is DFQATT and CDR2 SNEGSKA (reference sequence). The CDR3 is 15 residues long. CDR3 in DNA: TGCAGTGCTATGGATATGGACAGGCAACGGGAGACCCAGTACTTC. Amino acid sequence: CSAMDMDRQRETQYF.

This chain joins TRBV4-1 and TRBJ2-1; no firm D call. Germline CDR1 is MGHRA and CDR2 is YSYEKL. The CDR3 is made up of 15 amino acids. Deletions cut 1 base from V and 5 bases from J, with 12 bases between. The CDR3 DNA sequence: TGCGCCAGCAGCCAAGGGGCTTGGCCAAACAATGAGCAGTTCTTC. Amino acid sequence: CASSQGAWPNNEQFF.

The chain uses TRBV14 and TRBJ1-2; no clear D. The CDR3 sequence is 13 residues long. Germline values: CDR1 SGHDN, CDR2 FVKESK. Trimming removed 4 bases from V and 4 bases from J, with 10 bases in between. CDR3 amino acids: CASSPNAAYGYTF. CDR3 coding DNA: TGTGCCAGCAGCCCCAACGCAGCCTATGGCTACACCTTC.

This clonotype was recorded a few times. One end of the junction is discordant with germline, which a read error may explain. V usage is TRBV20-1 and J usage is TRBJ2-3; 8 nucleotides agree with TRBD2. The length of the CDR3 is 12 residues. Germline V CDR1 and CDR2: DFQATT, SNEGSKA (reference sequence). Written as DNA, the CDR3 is TGCAGTGCTGGAGAGGCGGGAGGTGGGCAGTATTTT. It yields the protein CSAGEAGGGQYF.

Here the CDR3 reads CASSRGQEPSGANVLTF. The CDR3 bases are TGTGCCAGCAGCCGTGGACAGGAACCCTCTGGGGCCAACGTCCTGACTTTC. This sequence joins TRBV7-7 and TRBJ2-6; TRBD1 matches at 7 bases. Germline lookup yields CDR1 SSHAT and CDR2 FNYEAQ (reference sequence). After removal of 5 bases from V and 0 bases from J, the junction contained 7 bases not matched to a gene. The CDR3 is 17 residues long.

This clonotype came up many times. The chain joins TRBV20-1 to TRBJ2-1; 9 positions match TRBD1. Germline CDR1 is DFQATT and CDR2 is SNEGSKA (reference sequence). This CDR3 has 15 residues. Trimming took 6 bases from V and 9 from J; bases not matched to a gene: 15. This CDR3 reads CSASPGTGIPGEQFF. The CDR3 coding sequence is TGCAGTGCGTCTCCCGGGACAGGGATCCCCGGTGAGCAGTTCTTC.

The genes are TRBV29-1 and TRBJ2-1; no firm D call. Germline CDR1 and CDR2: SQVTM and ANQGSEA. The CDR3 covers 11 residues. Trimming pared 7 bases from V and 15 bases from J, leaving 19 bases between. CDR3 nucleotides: TGCAGCGCCGTTGGAGAGACTCCACCGTTCTTC. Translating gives CSAVGETPPFF.